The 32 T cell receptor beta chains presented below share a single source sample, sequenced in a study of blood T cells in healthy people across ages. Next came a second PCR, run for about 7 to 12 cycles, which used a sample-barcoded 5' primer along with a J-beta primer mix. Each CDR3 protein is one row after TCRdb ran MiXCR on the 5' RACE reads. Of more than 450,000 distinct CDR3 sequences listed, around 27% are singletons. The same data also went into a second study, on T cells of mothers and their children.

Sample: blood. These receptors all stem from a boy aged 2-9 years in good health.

The CDR3 DNA reads TGTGCCATCAGTGAGTCGGAGTGGGACAACGTAGATACGCAGTATTTT. This translates into CAISESEWDNVDTQYF. J is TRBJ2-3 and V is TRBV10-3; possibly TRBD1 for D (6 bases). V lost 0 bases to trimming and J lost 5 bases, with 15 bases between them. The CDR3 extends over 16 amino acids. The germline V gene has CDR1 ENHRY and CDR2 SYGVKD.

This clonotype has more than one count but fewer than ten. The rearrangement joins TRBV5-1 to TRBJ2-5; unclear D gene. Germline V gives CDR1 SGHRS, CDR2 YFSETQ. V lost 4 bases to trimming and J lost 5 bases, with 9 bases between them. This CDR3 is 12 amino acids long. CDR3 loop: CASSIPGETQYF. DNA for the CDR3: TGCGCCAGCAGCATACCCGGGGAGACCCAGTACTTC.

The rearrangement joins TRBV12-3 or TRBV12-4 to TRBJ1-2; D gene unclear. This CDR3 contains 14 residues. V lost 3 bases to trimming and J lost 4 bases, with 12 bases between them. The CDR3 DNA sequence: TGTGCCAGCAGTTTTGCGGGTTTTTCCTATGGCTACACCTTC. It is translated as CASSFAGFSYGYTF.

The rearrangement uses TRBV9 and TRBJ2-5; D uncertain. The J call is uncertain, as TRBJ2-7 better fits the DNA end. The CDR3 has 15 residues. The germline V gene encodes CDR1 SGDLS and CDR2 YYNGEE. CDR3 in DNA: TGTGCCAGCAGCGTAGACCACGGCTCTATATTCGAGCAGTACTTC. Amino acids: CASSVDHGSIFEQYF.

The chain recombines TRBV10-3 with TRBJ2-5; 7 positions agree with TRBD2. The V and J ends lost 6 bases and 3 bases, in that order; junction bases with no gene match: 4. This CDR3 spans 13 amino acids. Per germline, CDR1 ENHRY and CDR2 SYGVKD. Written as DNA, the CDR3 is TGTGCCATCAGCCCTGGACTAGAAGAGACCCAGTACTTC. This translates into CAISPGLEETQYF.

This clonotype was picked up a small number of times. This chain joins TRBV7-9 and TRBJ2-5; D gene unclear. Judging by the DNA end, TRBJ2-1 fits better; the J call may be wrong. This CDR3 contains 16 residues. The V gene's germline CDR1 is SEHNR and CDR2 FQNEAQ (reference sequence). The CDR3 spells CASSETPRWGDNEQFF. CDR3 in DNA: TGTGCCAGCAGCGAAACCCCGCGGTGGGGTGACAATGAGCAGTTCTTC.

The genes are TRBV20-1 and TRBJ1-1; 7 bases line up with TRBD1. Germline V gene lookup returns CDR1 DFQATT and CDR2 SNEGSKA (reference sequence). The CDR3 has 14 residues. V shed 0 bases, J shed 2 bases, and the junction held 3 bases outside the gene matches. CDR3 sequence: CSAREGGYNTEAFF. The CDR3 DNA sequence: TGCAGTGCTAGAGAAGGGGGCTACAACACTGAAGCTTTCTTT.

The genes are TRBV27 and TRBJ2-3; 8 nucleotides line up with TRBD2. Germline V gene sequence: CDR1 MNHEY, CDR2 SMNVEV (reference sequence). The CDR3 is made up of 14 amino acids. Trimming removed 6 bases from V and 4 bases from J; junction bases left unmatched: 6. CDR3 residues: CASRTSGTADTQYF. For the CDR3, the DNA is TGTGCCAGCAGAACTAGCGGTACCGCAGATACGCAGTATTTT.

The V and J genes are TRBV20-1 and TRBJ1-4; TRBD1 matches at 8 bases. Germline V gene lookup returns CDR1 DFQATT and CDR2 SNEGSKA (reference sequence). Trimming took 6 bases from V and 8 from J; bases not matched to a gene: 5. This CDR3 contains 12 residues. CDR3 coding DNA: TGCAGTGCCCGGGACAGGCAGGAAAAACTGTTTTTT. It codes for CSARDRQEKLFF.

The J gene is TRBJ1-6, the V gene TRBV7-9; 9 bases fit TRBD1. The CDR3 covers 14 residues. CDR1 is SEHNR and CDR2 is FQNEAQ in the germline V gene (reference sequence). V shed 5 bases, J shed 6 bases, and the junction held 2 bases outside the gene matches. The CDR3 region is CASSKGQGNSPLHF. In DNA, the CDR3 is TGTGCCAGCAGCAAGGGACAGGGTAATTCACCCCTCCACTTT.

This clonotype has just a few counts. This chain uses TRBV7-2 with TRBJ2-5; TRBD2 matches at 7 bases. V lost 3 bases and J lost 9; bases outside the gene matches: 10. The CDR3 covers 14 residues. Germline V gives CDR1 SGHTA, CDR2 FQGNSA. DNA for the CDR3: TGTGCCAGCAGCTTTCGGGACTACCCCGAGGCCCAGTACTTC. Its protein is CASSFRDYPEAQYF.

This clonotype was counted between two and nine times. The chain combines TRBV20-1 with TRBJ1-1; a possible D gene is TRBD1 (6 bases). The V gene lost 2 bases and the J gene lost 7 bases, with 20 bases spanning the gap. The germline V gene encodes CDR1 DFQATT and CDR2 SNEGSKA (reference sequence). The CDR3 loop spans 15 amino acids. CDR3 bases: TGCAGTGCTAGATCCTTTCGGACAGAACCCCGTGAAGCTTTCTTT. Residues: CSARSFRTEPREAFF.

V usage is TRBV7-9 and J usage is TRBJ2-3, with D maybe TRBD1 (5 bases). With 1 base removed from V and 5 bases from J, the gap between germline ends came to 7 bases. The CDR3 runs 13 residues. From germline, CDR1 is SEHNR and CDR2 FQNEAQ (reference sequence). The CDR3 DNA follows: TGTGCCAGCAGCTTAGTCAGGGAAGATACGCAGTATTTT. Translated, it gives CASSLVREDTQYF.

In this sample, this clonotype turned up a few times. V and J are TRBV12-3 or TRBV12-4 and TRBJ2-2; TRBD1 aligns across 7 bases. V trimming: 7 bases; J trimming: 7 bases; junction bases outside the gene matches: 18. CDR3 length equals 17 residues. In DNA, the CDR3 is TGTGCCAGCAAAATCCTTCACAGGGGCCGGCGGGTCGGGGAGCTGTTTTTT. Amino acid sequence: CASKILHRGRRVGELFF.

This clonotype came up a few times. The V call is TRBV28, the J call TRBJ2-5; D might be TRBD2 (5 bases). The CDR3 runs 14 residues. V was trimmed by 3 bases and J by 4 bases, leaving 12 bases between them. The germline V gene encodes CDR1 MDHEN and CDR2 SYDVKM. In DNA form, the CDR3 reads TGTGCCAGCAGTTTTCCCGGGGTGAGAGAGACCCAGTACTTC. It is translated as CASSFPGVRETQYF.

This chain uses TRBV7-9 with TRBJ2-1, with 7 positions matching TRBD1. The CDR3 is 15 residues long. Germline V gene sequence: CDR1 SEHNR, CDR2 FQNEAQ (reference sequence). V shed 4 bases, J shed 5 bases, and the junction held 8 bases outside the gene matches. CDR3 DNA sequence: TGTGCCAGCAGCTCTACCGGGACAGTTAACAATGAGCAGTTCTTC. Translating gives CASSSTGTVNNEQFF.

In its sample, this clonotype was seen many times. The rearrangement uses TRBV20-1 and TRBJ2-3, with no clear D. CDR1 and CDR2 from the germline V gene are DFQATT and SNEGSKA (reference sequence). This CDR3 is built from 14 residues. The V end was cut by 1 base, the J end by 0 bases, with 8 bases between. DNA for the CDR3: TGCAGTGCTAGAGTTCAAACGAGCACAGATACGCAGTATTTT. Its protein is CSARVQTSTDTQYF.

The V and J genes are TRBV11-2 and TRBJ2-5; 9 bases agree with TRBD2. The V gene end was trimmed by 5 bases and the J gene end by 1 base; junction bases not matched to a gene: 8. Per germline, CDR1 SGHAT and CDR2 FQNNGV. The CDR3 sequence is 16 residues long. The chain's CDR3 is CASSLEGLASQETQYF. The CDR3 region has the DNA TGTGCCAGCAGCCTTGAAGGACTAGCGTCCCAAGAGACCCAGTACTTC.

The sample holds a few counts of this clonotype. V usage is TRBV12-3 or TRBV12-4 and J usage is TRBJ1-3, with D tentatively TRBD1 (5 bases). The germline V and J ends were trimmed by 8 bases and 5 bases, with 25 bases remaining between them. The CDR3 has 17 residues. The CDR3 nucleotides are TGTGCCAGCGCTCCCTCTTTCCGGGACGGGCGTAGAAACACCATATATTTT. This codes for CASAPSFRDGRRNTIYF.

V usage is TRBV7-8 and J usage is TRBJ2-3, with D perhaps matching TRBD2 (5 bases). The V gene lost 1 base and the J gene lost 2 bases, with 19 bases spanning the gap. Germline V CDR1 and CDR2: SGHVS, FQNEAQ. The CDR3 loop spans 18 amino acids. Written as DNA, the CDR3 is TGTGCCAGCAGCTTAGGTCGCCTAGCTGATTACTACACAGATACGCAGTATTTT. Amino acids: CASSLGRLADYYTDTQYF.

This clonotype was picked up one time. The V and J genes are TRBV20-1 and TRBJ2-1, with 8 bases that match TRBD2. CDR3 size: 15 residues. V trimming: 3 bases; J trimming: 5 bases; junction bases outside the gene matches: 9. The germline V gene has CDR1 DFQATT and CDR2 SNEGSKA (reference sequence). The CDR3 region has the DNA TGCAGTGCTAGGACTAGCGAATACTTAAACAATGAGCAGTTCTTC. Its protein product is CSARTSEYLNNEQFF.

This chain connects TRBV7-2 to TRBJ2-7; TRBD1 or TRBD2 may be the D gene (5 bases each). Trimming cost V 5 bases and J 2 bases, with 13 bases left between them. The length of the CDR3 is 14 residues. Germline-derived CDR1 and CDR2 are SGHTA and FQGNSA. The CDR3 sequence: CASSPGPGPYEQYF. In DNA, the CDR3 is TGTGCCAGCAGCCCCGGACCGGGGCCCTACGAGCAGTACTTC.

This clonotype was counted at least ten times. The CDR3 loop reads CASSFGGPQETQYF. The CDR3 coding sequence is TGTGCCAGCAGCTTCGGCGGACCCCAAGAGACCCAGTACTTC. The V call is TRBV7-2, the J call TRBJ2-5; no clear D gene. From germline, CDR1 is SGHTA and CDR2 FQGNSA. The CDR3 is 14 amino acids. V lost 3 bases, J lost 1 base, and 9 bases lay in between.

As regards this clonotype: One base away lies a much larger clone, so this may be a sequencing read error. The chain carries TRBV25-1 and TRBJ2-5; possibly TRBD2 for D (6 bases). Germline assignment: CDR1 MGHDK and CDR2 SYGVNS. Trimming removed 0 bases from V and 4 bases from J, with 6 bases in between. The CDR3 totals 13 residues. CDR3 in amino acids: CASSEYGGETQYF. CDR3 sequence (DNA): TGTGCCAGCAGTGAATACGGGGGAGAGACCCAGTACTTC.

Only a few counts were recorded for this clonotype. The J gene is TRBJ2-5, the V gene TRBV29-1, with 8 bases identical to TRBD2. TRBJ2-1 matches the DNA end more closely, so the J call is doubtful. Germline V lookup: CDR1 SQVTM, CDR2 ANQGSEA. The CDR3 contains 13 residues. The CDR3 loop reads CSVADGGAFEQFF. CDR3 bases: TGCAGCGTTGCGGACGGGGGGGCCTTTGAGCAGTTCTTC.

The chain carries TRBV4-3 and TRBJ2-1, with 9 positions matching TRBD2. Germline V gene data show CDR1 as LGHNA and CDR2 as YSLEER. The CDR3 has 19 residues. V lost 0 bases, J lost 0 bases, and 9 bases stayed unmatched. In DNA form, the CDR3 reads TGCGCCAGCAGCCAAGATCAAGCTTTTAGCGGGAGCTCCTACAATGAGCAGTTCTTC. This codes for CASSQDQAFSGSSYNEQFF.

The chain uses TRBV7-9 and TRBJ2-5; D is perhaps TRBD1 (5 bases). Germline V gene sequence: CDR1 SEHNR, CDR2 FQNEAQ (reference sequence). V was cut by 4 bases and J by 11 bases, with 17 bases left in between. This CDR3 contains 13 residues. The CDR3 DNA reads TGTGCCAGCAGCTCTAACTCAGGGAAAGAGCAGTACTTC. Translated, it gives CASSSNSGKEQYF.

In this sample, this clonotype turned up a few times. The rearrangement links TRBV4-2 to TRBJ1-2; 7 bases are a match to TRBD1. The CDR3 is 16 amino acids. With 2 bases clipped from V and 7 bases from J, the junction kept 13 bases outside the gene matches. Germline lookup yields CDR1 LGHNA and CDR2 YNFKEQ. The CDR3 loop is CASSQSPDRQASGYTF. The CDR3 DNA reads TGTGCCAGCAGCCAAAGCCCGGACAGGCAGGCGAGTGGCTACACCTTC.

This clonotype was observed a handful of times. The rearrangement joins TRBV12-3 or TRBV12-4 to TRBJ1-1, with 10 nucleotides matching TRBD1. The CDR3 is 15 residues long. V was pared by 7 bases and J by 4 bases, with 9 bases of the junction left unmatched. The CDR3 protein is CASTLTGGLGTEAFF. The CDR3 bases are TGTGCCAGCACCCTGACAGGGGGCTTGGGCACTGAAGCTTTCTTT.

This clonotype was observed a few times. CDR3 in amino acids: CATRQGMNTEAFF. The CDR3 DNA reads as TGTGCCACCCGACAGGGAATGAACACTGAAGCTTTCTTT. V gene TRBV18 combines with J gene TRBJ1-1, with 7 bases fitting TRBD1. V dropped 10 bases and J dropped 0; count of bases not matched to a gene: 5. The CDR3 length is 13 residues. From germline, CDR1 is KGHSH and CDR2 LQKENI. Full variable domain (rest looked up from reference TRBV18 and TRBJ1-1): NAGVMQNPRHLVRRRGQEARLRCSPMKGHSHVYWYRQLPEEGLKFMVYLQKENIIDESGMPKERFSAEFPKEGPSILRIQQVVRGDSAAYFCATRQGMNTEAFFGQGTRLTVV.

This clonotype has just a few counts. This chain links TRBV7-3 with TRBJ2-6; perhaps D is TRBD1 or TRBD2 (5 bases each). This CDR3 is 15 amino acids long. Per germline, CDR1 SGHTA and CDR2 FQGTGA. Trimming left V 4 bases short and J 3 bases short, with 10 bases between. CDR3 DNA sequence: TGTGCCAGCAGCTCCGTGGGGGTTGGGGCCAACGTCCTGACTTTC. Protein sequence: CASSSVGVGANVLTF.

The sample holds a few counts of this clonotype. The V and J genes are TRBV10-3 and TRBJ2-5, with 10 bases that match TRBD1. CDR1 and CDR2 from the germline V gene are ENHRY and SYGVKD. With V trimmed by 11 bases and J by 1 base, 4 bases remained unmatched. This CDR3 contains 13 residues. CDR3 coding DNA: TGTGCCGCCAGACAGGGGGCCCAAGAGACCCAGTACTTC. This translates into CAARQGAQETQYF.